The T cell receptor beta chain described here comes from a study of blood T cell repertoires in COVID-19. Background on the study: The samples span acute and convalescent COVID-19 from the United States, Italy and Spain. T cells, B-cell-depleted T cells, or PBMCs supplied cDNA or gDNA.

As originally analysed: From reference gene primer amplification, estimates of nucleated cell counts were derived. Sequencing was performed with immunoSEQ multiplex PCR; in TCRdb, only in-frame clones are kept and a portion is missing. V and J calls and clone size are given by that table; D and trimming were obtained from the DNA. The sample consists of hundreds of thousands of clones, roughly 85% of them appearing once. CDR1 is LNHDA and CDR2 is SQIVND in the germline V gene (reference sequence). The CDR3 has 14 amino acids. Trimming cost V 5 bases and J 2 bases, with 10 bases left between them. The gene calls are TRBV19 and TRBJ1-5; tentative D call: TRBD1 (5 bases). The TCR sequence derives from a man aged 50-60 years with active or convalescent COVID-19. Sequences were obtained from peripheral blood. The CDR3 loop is CASSSTGGNQPQHF. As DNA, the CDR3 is TGTGCCAGTAGTTCCACGGGGGGCAATCAGCCCCAGCATTTT.